One T cell receptor (beta chain) is described in this entry. The target antigen is unknown. Deep-level settings were used for running the assay. In replicate PCRs of sorted subsets, roughly 200 ng DNA, approximately 30,000 T cell genomes, was used. Authors' processing steps: Junction-only sequences without quality scores came from ImmunoSEQ, so filtering differed. Profiling relied on immunoSEQ multiplex PCR, and the TCRdb table lists in-frame clones only, not all of them. V, J and clone size are taken as reported in that table, and D and trimming were inferred from the DNA itself. There are roughly 1,000,000 clones in the sample; about four fifths occur only once, and 0.52% lies in the top ten. From germline, CDR1 is WNHNN and CDR2 SYGVQD (reference sequence). Trimming removed 2 bases from V and 7 bases from J, with 9 bases in between. The CDR3 runs 12 residues. The sample is drawn from a study of shared clonotypes between healthy human individuals.

Study-wide results and caveats: Estimated clonotype richness was generally higher in naive than memory subsets.

The TCR was taken from a man younger than 35 in good health. Some clones in this sample may be carry-over from other donors' samples. Input material: memory CD4+ T cells from PBMCs. Subset described: CD45RA-negative fraction. The rearrangement uses TRBV10-1 and TRBJ2-7; D gene uncertain. The CDR3 bases are TGCGCCAGCAGTGAGCCGGGTAGTGAGCAGTACTTC. It yields the protein CASSEPGSEQYF.